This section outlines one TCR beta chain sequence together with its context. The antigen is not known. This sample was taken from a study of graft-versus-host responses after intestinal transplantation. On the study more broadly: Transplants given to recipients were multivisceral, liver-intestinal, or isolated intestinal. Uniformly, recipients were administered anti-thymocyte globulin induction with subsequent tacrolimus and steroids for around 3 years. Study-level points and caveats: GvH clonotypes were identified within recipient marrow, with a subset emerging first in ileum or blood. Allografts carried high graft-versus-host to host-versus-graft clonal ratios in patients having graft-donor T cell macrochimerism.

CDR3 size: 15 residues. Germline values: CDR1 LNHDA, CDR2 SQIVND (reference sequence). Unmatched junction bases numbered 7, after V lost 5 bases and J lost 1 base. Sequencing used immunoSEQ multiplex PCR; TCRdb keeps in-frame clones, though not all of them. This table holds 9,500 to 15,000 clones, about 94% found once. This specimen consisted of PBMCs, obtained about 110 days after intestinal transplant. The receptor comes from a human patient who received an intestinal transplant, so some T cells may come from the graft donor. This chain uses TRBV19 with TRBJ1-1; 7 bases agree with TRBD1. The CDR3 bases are TGTGCCAGTAGTCCGCGGGACAGCCCGAACACTGAAGCTTTCTTT. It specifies CASSPRDSPNTEAFF.